This T cell receptor (beta chain) was sequenced in a study of T cell repertoires in cytomegalovirus infection. For the study at large: Shared public TCR beta signatures pointed to both CMV infection and a matching HLA type.

TCRdb processed the reads anew with MiXCR; each CDR3 protein has one entry. The sample has more than 650,000 distinct CDR3 sequences, approximately 34% seen once. As to this clonotype: Its antigen is as yet unknown.

Whole-study findings and limits: HLA-C-restricted, CMV-specific TCR beta clonotypes were dominant ex vivo. Totalled public TCR beta family frequency picked out people who carried CMV plus the relevant HLA.

Source material: PBMCs. The receptor was derived from a human donor in good health (CMV status not recorded). Some clones in this sample may be carry-over from other donors' samples.

This CDR3 is CAIRGARDNSPLHF. CDR3 bases: TGTGCCATCAGGGGGGCTAGAGATAATTCACCCCTCCACTTT. The J gene is TRBJ1-6, the V gene TRBV6-1; 7 nucleotides align to TRBD1. J lost 5 bases, V lost 10 bases, and 8 bases had no gene match. The CDR3 spans 14 residues. Germline CDR1 is MNHNS and CDR2 is SASEGT.